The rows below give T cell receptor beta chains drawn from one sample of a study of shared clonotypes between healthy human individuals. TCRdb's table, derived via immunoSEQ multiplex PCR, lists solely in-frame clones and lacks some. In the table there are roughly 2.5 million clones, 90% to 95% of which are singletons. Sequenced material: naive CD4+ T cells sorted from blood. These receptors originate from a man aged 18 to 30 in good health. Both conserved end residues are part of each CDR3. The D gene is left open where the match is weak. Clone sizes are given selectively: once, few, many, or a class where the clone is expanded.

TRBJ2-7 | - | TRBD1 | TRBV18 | CASSPSLTGMNEQYF | TGTGCCAGCTCACCCAGTTTGACAGGGATGAACGAGCAGTACTTC
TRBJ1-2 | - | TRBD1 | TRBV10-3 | CAISGTEKNYGYTF | TGTGCCATCAGCGGGACAGAGAAGAACTATGGCTACACCTTC
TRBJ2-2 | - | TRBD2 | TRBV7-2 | CASSLVGFAGGNTGELFF | TGTGCCAGCAGCTTAGTCGGTTTCGCGGGAGGAAACACCGGGGAGCTGTTTTTT
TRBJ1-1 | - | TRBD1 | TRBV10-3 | CAISKDRGNTEAFF | TGTGCCATCAGTAAGGACAGGGGGAACACTGAAGCTTTCTTT
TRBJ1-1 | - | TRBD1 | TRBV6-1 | CASSFPGTVNTEAFF | TGTGCCAGCAGTTTCCCCGGGACAGTGAACACTGAAGCTTTCTTT
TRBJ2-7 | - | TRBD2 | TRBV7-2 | CASSLGASGFSYEQYF | TGTGCCAGCAGCTTAGGGGCTAGCGGGTTCTCCTACGAGCAGTACTTC
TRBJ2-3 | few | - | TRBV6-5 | CASRTSTDTQYF | TGTGCCAGCAGGACTAGCACAGATACGCAGTATTTT
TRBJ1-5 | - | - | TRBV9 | CASSVGVTSNQPQHF | TGTGCCAGCAGCGTCGGGGTGACGAGCAATCAGCCCCAGCATTTT
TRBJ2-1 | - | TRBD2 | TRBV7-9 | CASSGGLAGGHEQFF | TGTGCCAGCAGCGGAGGACTAGCGGGAGGTCATGAGCAGTTCTTC
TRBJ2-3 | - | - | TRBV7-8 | CASSLAQNLQWDTQYF | TGTGCCAGCAGCTTAGCCCAGAACCTTCAATGGGATACGCAGTATTTT
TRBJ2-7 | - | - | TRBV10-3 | CAISKGREAYEQYF | TGTGCCATCAGTAAAGGCAGGGAAGCCTACGAGCAGTACTTC
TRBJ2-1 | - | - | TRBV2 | CASSGPSYNEQFF | TGTGCCAGCAGCGGGCCGTCCTACAATGAGCAGTTCTTC